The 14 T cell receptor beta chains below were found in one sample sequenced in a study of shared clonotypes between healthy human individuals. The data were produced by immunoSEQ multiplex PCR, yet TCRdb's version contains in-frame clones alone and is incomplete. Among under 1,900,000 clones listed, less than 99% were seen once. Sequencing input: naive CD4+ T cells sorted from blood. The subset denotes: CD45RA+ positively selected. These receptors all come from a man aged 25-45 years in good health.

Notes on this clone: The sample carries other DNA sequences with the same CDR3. In nucleotides, the CDR3 is TGTGCCAGCAGCTCGGGACTTTACAATGAGCAGTTCTTC. This sequence encodes CASSSGLYNEQFF. This sequence joins TRBV7-9 and TRBJ2-1; tentatively, D is TRBD2 (6 bases). The germline V gene encodes CDR1 SEHNR and CDR2 FQNEAQ (reference sequence). The V end was cut by 4 bases, the J end by 4 bases, with 8 bases between. The CDR3 is made up of 13 amino acids.

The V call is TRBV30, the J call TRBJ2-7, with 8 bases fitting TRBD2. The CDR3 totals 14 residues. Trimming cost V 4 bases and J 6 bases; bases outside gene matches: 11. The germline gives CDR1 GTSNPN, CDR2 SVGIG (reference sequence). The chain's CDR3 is CAWTLKAGALEQYF. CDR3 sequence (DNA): TGTGCCTGGACGTTAAAAGCGGGGGCTCTCGAGCAGTACTTC.

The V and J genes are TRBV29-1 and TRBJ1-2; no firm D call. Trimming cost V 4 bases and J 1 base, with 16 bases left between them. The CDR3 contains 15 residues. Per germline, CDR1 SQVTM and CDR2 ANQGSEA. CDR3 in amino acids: CSVGNRFTLNYGYTF. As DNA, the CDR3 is TGCAGCGTTGGGAATCGCTTCACGCTTAACTATGGCTACACCTTC. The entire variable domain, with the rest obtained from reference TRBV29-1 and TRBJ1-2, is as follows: SAVISQKPSRDICQRGTSLTIQCQVDSQVTMMFWYRQQPGQSLTLIATANQGSEATYESGFVIDKFPISRPNLTFSTLTVSNMSPEDSSIYLCSVGNRFTLNYGYTFGSGTRLTVV.

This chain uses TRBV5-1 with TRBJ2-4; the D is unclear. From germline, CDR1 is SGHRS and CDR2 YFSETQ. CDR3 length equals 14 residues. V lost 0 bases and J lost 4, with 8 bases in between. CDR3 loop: CASSLGAAKNIQYF. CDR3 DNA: TGCGCCAGCAGCTTGGGCGCGGCTAAAAACATTCAGTACTTC.

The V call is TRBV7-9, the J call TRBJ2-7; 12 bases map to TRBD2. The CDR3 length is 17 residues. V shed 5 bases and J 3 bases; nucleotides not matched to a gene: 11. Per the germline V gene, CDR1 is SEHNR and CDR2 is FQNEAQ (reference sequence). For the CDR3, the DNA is TGTGCCAGCAGCCCCCGCCTAGGACTAGCGGGAAACTACGAGCAGTACTTC. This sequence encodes CASSPRLGLAGNYEQYF.

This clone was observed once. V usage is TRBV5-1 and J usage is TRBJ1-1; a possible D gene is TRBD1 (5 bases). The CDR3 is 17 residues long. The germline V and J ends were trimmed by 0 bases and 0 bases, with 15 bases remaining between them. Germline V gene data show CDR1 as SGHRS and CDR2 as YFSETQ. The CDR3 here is CASSLDGAMPMNTEAFF. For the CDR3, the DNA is TGCGCCAGCAGCTTGGATGGGGCGATGCCGATGAACACTGAAGCTTTCTTT.

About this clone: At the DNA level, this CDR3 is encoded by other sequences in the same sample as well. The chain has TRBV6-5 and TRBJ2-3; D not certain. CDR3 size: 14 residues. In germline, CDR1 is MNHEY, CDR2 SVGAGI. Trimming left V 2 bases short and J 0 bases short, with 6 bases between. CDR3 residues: CASSYRASTDTQYF. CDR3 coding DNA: TGTGCCAGCAGTTACAGGGCGAGCACAGATACGCAGTATTTT.

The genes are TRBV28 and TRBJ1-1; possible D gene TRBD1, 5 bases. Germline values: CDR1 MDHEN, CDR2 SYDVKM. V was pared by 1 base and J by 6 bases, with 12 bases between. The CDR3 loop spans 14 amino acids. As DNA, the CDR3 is TGTGCCAGCAGTTTATACGGGACTCTCCCTGAAGCTTTCTTT. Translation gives CASSLYGTLPEAFF.

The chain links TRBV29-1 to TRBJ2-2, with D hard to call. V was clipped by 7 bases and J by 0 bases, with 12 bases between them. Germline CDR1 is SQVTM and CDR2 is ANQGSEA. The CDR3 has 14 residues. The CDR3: CSAYSLANTGELFF. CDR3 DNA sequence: TGCAGCGCCTACAGTCTCGCGAACACCGGGGAGCTGTTTTTT.

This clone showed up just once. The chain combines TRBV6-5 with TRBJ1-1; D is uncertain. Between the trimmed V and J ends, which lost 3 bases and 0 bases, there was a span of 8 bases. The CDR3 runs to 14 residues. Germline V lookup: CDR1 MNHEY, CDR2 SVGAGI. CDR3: CASSYKRLNTEAFF. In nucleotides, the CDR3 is TGTGCCAGCAGTTATAAAAGGCTGAACACTGAAGCTTTCTTT.

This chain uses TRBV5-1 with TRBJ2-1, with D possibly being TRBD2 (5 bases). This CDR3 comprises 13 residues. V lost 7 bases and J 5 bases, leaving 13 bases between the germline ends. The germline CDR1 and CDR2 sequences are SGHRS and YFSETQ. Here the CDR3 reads CASRDSQNNEQFF. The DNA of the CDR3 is TGCGCCAGCCGGGATTCACAGAACAATGAGCAGTTCTTC.

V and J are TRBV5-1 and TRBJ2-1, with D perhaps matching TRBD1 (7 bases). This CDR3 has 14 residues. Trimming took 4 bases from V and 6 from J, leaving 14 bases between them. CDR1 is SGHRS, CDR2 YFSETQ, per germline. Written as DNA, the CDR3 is TGCGCCAGCAGCGGAGGGGGCAATAGCAATGAGCAGTTCTTC. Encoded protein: CASSGGGNSNEQFF. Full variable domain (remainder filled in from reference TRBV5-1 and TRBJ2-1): KAGVTQTPRYLIKTRGQQVTLSCSPISGHRSVSWYQQTPGQGLQFLFEYFSETQRNKGNFPGRFSGRQFSNSRSEMNVSTLELGDSALYLCASSGGGNSNEQFFGPGTRLTVL.

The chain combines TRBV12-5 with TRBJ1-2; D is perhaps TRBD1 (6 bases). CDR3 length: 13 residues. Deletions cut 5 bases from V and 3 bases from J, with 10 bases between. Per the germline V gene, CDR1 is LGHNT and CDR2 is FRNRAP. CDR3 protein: CASGQTGYYGYTF. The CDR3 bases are TGTGCTAGTGGTCAGACAGGTTACTATGGCTACACCTTC. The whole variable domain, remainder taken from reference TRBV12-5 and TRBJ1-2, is DARVTQTPRHKVTEMGQEVTMRCQPILGHNTVFWYRQTMMQGLELLAYFRNRAPLDDSGMPKDRFSAEMPDATLATLKIQPSEPRDSAVYFCASGQTGYYGYTFGSGTRLTVV.

For the CDR3, the DNA is TGCGCCAGCAGCTTGATGGGGGCTGACAATGAGCAGTTCTTC. It encodes CASSLMGADNEQFF. The chain joins TRBV5-1 to TRBJ2-1; maybe TRBD1 (6 bases). This CDR3 comprises 14 residues. CDR1 is SGHRS and CDR2 is YFSETQ in the germline V gene. V gave up 1 base and J gave up 5 bases, with 10 bases separating them.